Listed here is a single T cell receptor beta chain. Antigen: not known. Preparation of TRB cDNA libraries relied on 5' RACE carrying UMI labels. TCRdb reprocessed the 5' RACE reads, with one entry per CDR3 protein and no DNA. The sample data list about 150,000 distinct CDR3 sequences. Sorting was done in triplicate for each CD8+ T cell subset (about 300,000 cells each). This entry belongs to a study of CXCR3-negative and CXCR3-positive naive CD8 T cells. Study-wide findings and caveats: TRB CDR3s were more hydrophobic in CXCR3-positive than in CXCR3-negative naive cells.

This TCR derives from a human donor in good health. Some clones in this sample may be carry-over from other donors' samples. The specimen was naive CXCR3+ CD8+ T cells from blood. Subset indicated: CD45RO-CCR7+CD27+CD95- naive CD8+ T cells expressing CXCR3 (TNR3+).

This CDR3 reads CASSLAGQGSSYEQYF. V is TRBV5-1 and J is TRBJ2-7; the TCRdb call, TRBD1, lacks DNA for checking. Germline values: CDR1 SGHRS, CDR2 YFSETQ. The CDR3 extends over 16 amino acids.